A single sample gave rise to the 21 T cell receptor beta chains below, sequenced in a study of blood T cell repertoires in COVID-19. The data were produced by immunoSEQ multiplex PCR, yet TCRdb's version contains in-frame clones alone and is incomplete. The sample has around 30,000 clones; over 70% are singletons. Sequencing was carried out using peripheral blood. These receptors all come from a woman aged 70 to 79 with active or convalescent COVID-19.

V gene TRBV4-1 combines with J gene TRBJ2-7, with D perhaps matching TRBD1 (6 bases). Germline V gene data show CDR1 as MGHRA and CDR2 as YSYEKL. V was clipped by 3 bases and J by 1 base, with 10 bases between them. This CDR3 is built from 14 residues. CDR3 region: CASSHNRVSYEQYF. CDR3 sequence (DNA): TGCGCCAGCAGCCATAACAGGGTTTCCTACGAGCAGTACTTC.

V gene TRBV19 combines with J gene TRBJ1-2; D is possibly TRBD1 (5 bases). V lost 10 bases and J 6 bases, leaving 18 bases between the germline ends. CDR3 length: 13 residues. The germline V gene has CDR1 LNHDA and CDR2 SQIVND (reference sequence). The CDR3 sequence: CATPSGSGNGYTF. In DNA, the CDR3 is TGTGCCACCCCGTCAGGGAGCGGGAATGGCTACACCTTC. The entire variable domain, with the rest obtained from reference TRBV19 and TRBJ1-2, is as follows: DGGITQSPKYLFRKEGQNVTLSCEQNLNHDAMYWYRQDPGQGLRLIYYSQIVNDFQKGDIAEGYSVSREKKESFPLTVTSAQKNPTAFYLCATPSGSGNGYTFGSGTRLTVV.

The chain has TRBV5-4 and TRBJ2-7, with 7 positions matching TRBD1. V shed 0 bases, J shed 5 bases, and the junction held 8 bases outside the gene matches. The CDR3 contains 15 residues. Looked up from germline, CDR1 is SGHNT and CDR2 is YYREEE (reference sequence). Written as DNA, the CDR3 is TGTGCCAGCAGCTTGGAATACAGGGGAACGGACGAGCAGTACTTC. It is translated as CASSLEYRGTDEQYF.

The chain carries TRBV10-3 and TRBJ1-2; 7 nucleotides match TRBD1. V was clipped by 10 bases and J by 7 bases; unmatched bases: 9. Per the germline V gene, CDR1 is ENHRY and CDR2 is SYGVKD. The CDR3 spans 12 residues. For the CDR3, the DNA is TGTGCCACGACCGGGACAGATTTTGGCTACACCTTC. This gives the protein CATTGTDFGYTF.

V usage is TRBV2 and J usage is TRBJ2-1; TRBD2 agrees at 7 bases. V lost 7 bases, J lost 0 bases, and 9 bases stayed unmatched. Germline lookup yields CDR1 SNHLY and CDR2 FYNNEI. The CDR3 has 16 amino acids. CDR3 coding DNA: TGTGCCAGCAATCTCCTAGCGGAGAGCTCCTACAATGAGCAGTTCTTC. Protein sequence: CASNLLAESSYNEQFF. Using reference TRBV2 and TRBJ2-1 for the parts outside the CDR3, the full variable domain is EPEVTQTPSHQVTQMGQEVILRCVPISNHLYFYWYRQILGQKVEFLVSFYNNEISEKSEIFDDQFSVERPDGSNFTLKIRSTKLEDSAMYFCASNLLAESSYNEQFFGPGTRLTVL.

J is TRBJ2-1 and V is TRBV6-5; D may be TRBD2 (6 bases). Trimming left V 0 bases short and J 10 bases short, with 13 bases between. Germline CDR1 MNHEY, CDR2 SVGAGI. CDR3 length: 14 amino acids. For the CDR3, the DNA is TGTGCCAGCAGTTACTCGAGAGTAGCGGTCGAGCAGTTCTTC. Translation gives CASSYSRVAVEQFF.

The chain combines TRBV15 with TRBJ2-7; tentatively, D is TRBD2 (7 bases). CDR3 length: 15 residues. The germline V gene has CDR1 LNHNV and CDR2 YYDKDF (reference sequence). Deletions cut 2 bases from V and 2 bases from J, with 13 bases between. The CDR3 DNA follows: TGTGCCACCAGCAGAAGGCAGGGGACTACCTACGAGCAGTACTTC. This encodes CATSRRQGTTYEQYF.

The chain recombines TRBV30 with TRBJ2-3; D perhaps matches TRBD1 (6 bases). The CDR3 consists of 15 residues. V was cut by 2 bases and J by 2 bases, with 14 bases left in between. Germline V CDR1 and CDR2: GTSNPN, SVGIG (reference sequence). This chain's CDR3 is CAWSKMGAITDTQYF. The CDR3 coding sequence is TGTGCCTGGAGTAAGATGGGGGCAATCACAGATACGCAGTATTTT. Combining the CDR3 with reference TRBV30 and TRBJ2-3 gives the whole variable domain SQTIHQWPATLVQPVGSPLSLECTVEGTSNPNLYWYRQAAGRGLQLLFYSVGIGQISSEVPQNLSASRPQDRQFILSSKKLLLSDSGFYLCAWSKMGAITDTQYFGPGTRLTVL.

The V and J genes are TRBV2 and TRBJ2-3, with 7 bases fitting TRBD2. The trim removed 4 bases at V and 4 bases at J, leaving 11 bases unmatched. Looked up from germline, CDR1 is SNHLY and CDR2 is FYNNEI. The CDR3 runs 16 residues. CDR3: CASSVRGQRDPDTQYF. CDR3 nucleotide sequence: TGTGCCAGCAGTGTAAGAGGCCAGCGGGATCCAGATACGCAGTATTTT.

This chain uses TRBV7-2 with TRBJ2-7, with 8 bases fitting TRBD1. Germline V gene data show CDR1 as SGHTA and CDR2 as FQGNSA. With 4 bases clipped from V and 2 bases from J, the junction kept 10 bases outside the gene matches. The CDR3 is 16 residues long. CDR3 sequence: CASSSTRGQATYEQYF. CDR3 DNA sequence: TGTGCCAGCAGCTCAACCCGGGGACAGGCGACCTACGAGCAGTACTTC.

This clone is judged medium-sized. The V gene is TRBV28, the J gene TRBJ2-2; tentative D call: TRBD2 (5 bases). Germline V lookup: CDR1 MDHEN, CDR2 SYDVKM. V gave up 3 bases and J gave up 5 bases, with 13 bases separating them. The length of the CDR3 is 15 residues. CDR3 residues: CASSFRGAQTGELFF. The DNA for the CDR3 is TGTGCCAGCAGTTTTCGGGGAGCCCAAACCGGGGAGCTGTTTTTT. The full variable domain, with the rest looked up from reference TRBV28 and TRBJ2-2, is DVKVTQSSRYLVKRTGEKVFLECVQDMDHENMFWYRQDPGLGLRLIYFSYDVKMKEKGDIPEGYSVSREKKERFSLILESASTNQTSMYLCASSFRGAQTGELFFGEGSRLTVL.

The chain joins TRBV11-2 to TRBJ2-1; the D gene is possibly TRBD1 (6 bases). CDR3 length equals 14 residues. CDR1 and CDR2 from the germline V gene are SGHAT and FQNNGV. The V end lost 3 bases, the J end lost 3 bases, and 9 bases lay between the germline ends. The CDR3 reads CASSFRGFYNEQFF. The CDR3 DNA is TGTGCCAGCAGCTTCAGGGGATTCTACAATGAGCAGTTCTTC.

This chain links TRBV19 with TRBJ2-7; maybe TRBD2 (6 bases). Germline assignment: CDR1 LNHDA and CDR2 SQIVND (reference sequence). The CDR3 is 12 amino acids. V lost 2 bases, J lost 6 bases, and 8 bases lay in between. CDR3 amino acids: CASSIRDSEQYF. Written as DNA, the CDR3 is TGTGCCAGTAGTATAAGGGACTCCGAGCAGTACTTC.

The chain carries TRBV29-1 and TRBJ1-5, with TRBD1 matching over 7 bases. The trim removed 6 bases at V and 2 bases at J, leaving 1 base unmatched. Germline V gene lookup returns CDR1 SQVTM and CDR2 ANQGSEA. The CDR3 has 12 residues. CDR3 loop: CSVGQGNQPQHF. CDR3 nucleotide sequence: TGCAGCGTCGGACAGGGCAATCAGCCCCAGCATTTT.

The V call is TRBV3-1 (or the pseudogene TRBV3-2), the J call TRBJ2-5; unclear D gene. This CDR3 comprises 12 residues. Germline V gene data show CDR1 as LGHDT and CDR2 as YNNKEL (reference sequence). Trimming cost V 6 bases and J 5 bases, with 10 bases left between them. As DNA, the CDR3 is TGTGCCAGCAGAAAGAGGTTGGAGACCCAGTACTTC. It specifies CASRKRLETQYF.

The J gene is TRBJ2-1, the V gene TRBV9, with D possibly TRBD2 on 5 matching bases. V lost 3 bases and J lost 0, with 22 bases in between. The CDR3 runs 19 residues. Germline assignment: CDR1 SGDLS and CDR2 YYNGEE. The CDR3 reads CASSAGPDREWSSYNEQFF. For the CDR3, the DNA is TGTGCCAGCAGCGCAGGACCGGACCGGGAATGGAGCTCCTACAATGAGCAGTTCTTC.

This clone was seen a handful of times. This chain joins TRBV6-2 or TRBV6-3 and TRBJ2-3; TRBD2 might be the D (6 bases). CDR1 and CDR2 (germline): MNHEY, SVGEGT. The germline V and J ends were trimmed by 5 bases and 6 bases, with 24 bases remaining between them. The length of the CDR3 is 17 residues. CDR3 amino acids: CASSPPPGGTLLDTQYF. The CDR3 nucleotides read TGTGCCAGCAGTCCACCCCCCGGCGGGACTTTATTGGATACGCAGTATTTT.

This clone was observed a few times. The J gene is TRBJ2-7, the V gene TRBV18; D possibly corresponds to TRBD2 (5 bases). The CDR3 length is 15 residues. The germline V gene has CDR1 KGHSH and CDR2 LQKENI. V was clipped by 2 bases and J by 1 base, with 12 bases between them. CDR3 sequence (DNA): TGTGCCAGCTCACCAGCGGACCGACTATCCTACGAGCAGTACTTC. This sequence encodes CASSPADRLSYEQYF.

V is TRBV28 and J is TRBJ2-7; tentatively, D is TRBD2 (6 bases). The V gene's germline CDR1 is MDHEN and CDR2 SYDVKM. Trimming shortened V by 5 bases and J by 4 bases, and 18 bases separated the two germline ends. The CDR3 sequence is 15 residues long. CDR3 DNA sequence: TGTGCCAGCAGTGTCCTGGGGACTTCCCTATACGAGCAGTACTTC. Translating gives CASSVLGTSLYEQYF.

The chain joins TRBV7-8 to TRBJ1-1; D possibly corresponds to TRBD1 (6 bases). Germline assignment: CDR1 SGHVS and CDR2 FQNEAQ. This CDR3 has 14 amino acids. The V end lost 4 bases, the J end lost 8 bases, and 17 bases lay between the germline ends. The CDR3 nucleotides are TGTGCCAGCAGCTCCGGGACACTCGATGGGGAAGCTTTCTTT. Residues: CASSSGTLDGEAFF.

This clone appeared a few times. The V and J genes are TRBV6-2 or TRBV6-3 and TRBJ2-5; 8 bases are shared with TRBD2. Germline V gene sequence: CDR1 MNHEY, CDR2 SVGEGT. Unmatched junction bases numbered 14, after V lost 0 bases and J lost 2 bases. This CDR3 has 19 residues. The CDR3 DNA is TGTGCCAGCAGTTACTCGAAATCAGCGGGGGTGGCGGATCAAGAGACCCAGTACTTC. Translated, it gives CASSYSKSAGVADQETQYF.